The 30 T cell receptor beta chains given below trace back to one sample, sequenced in a study of OX40 agonist ivuxolimab in advanced cancers. Assay used: immunoSEQ multiplex PCR; TCRdb lists only in-frame clones, some missing. The data hold more than 50,000 clones, with roughly 84% observed a single time. The source material was CD4+ or CD8+ T cells sorted from blood, sampled in a trial of the OX40 agonist ivuxolimab. The receptors stem from an adult with an advanced solid tumor such as melanoma, head and neck, liver or kidney cancer.

The CDR3 loop is CASRAWENEKLFF. CDR3 in DNA: TGTGCCAGCAGGGCATGGGAGAATGAAAAACTGTTTTTT. The gene calls are TRBV28 and TRBJ1-4; no definite D call. V was clipped by 6 bases and J by 5 bases, with 10 bases between them. Germline V gene sequence: CDR1 MDHEN, CDR2 SYDVKM. This CDR3 spans 13 amino acids.

The rearrangement uses TRBV27 and TRBJ2-7; 8 bases fit TRBD1. The CDR3 has 14 amino acids. V lost 6 bases, J lost 4 bases, and 8 bases stayed unmatched. The germline V gene has CDR1 MNHEY and CDR2 SMNVEV (reference sequence). The DNA for the CDR3 is TGTGCCAGCAGGAGGACAGGGTCGGCGTACGAGCAGTACTTC. It is translated as CASRRTGSAYEQYF.

In this sample, this clone is medium-sized. The rearrangement uses TRBV30 and TRBJ2-7; 10 positions agree with TRBD1. The CDR3 covers 13 residues. Per the germline V gene, CDR1 is GTSNPN and CDR2 is SVGIG (reference sequence). After removal of 4 bases from V and 6 bases from J, the junction contained 6 bases not matched to a gene. The CDR3 nucleotides read TGTGCCTGGAAGGGGACAGGGGCCAGCGAGCAGTACTTC. It translates to CAWKGTGASEQYF.

The chain couples TRBV7-9 to TRBJ2-5; 9 bases line up with TRBD1. The germline V gene encodes CDR1 SEHNR and CDR2 FQNEAQ (reference sequence). The CDR3 contains 14 residues. V was pared by 5 bases and J by 4 bases, with 5 bases of the junction left unmatched. CDR3 DNA sequence: TGTGCCAGCAGCCCAGCGACAGGGGGAGAGACCCAGTACTTC. This codes for CASSPATGGETQYF.

As DNA, the CDR3 is TGTGCCAGCTCCCCGAAGGGACAAGCCGGGGACACCATATATTTT. Residues: CASSPKGQAGDTIYF. The chain combines TRBV18 with TRBJ1-3; weak D call: TRBD1 (6 bases). The CDR3 is 15 residues long. V lost 6 bases, J lost 8 bases, and 20 bases lay in between. Germline CDR1 reads KGHSH; CDR2 reads LQKENI. The whole variable domain, remainder taken from reference TRBV18 and TRBJ1-3, is NAGVMQNPRHLVRRRGQEARLRCSPMKGHSHVYWYRQLPEEGLKFMVYLQKENIIDESGMPKERFSAEFPKEGPSILRIQQVVRGDSAAYFCASSPKGQAGDTIYFGEGSWLTVV.

The chain links TRBV7-9 to TRBJ2-5, with D hard to call. The germline V and J ends were trimmed by 5 bases and 2 bases, with 0 bases remaining between them. The CDR3 covers 10 residues. Germline V gene data show CDR1 as SEHNR and CDR2 as FQNEAQ (reference sequence). This CDR3 is CASSQETQYF. Here the CDR3 DNA reads TGTGCCAGCAGCCAAGAGACCCAGTACTTC. The full variable domain, rest sourced from reference TRBV7-9 and TRBJ2-5, is DTGVSQNPRHKITKRGQNVTFRCDPISEHNRLYWYRQTLGQGPEFLTYFQNEAQLEKSRLLSDRFSAERPKGSFSTLEIQRTEQGDSAMYLCASSQETQYFGPGTRLLVL.

The chain carries TRBV7-2 and TRBJ2-5, with 12 bases fitting TRBD2. The CDR3 is made up of 16 amino acids. Germline loops: CDR1 SGHTA, CDR2 FQGNSA. V was clipped by 5 bases and J by 5 bases; unmatched bases: 9. The CDR3 nucleotides are TGTGCCAGCAGCCCCGCTAGCGGGAGGGCCTGGGAGACCCAGTACTTC. Translation: CASSPASGRAWETQYF.

In its sample, this clone was seen once. The gene calls are TRBV12-2 and TRBJ2-7. TRBV12-2 is assigned pseudogene status. This CDR3 is built from 18 residues. The CDR3 nucleotides read TGTGCAAGTCGCTTAACCGTTGCGTCCGGAGTTCGGGACCACGAGCAGTACTTC. Protein product: CASRLTVASGVRDHEQYF.

The chain joins TRBV5-4 to TRBJ2-7; D gene ambiguous. This CDR3 has 14 amino acids. In germline, CDR1 is SGHNT, CDR2 YYREEE (reference sequence). V dropped 1 base and J dropped 1 base, with 9 bases sitting between them. CDR3 loop: CASSLYYSSYEQYF. In DNA form, the CDR3 reads TGTGCCAGCAGCTTGTATTACAGTTCCTACGAGCAGTACTTC.

The count of this clone is one. The rearrangement links TRBV28 to TRBJ1-5; D not resolved. Germline CDR1 reads MDHEN; CDR2 reads SYDVKM. Trimming shortened V by 7 bases and J by 0 bases, and 7 bases separated the two germline ends. The CDR3 extends over 13 amino acids. Here the CDR3 DNA reads TGTGCCAGCATAAGGGATAGCAATCAGCCCCAGCATTTT. Translation gives CASIRDSNQPQHF.

The J gene is TRBJ2-6, the V gene TRBV4-1, with 7 bases lining up with TRBD1. Germline assignment: CDR1 MGHRA and CDR2 YSYEKL. This CDR3 is built from 19 residues. Germline trimming cut 1 base from V and 2 bases from J; bases unmatched to any gene: 11. CDR3 sequence: CASSQAPPSTGTGANVLTF. CDR3 sequence (DNA): TGCGCCAGCAGCCAAGCGCCCCCCTCGACAGGGACTGGGGCCAACGTCCTGACTTTC.

This chain links TRBV28 with TRBJ2-7, with D perhaps TRBD2 (6 bases). The CDR3 consists of 12 residues. V was clipped by 10 bases and J by 6 bases, with 16 bases between them. From germline, CDR1 is MDHEN and CDR2 SYDVKM. As DNA, the CDR3 is TGTGCCACTACCCGGGGACTTCTCGAGCAGTACTTC. Translating it yields CATTRGLLEQYF. Using reference TRBV28 and TRBJ2-7 for the parts outside the CDR3, the full variable domain is DVKVTQSSRYLVKRTGEKVFLECVQDMDHENMFWYRQDPGLGLRLIYFSYDVKMKEKGDIPEGYSVSREKKERFSLILESASTNQTSMYLCATTRGLLEQYFGPGTRLTVT.

The V call is TRBV30, the J call TRBJ1-6, with 9 bases lining up with TRBD1. The length of the CDR3 is 15 residues. J was trimmed by 10 bases and V by 0 bases; bases with no gene match: 7. CDR1 and CDR2 from the germline V gene are GTSNPN and SVGIG (reference sequence). CDR3 protein: CAWSVSGQGQSPLHF. The DNA of the CDR3 is TGTGCCTGGAGTGTTTCGGGACAGGGTCAATCACCCCTCCACTTT.

The chain combines TRBV6-5 with TRBJ2-2, with TRBD2 matching over 7 bases. In germline, CDR1 is MNHEY, CDR2 SVGAGI. The CDR3 runs to 14 residues. After removal of 11 bases from V and 7 bases from J, the junction contained 13 bases not matched to a gene. The CDR3 sequence: CASGTTLGLGELFF. CDR3 sequence (DNA): TGTGCCTCAGGGACTACCCTCGGGCTCGGGGAGCTGTTTTTT.

This clone was recorded once. The V call is TRBV2, the J call TRBJ1-5; D call uncertain. Trimming removed 5 bases at V and 6 bases at J, with 11 bases between. The CDR3 sequence is 13 residues long. Germline CDR1 and CDR2: SNHLY and FYNNEI. Here the CDR3 DNA reads TGTGCCAGCAGTAAATCAACCGGTCAGCCCCAGCATTTT. Residues: CASSKSTGQPQHF.

V is TRBV7-9 and J is TRBJ2-5; tentatively, D is TRBD1 (7 bases). The CDR3 consists of 14 residues. CDR1 is SEHNR, CDR2 FQNEAQ, per germline (reference sequence). V gave up 3 bases and J gave up 5 bases, with 13 bases separating them. CDR3 protein: CASSFPTGRETQYF. The CDR3 DNA is TGTGCCAGCAGCTTCCCGACAGGGAGGGAGACCCAGTACTTC.

This clone was observed a single time. The rearrangement joins TRBV18 to TRBJ2-7, with TRBD1 matching over 7 bases. The CDR3 extends over 14 amino acids. V lost 3 bases, J lost 3 bases, and 5 bases stayed unmatched. Germline CDR1 and CDR2: KGHSH and LQKENI. The CDR3 coding sequence is TGTGCCAGCTCACCGAGACAGGGATTCTACGAGCAGTACTTC. Its protein product is CASSPRQGFYEQYF. Variable domain in full (rest from reference TRBV18 and TRBJ2-7): NAGVMQNPRHLVRRRGQEARLRCSPMKGHSHVYWYRQLPEEGLKFMVYLQKENIIDESGMPKERFSAEFPKEGPSILRIQQVVRGDSAAYFCASSPRQGFYEQYFGPGTRLTVT.

By share of the sample, this clone is medium-sized (0.01 to 0.1%). Other DNA sequences in the same sample also yield this CDR3. The V call is TRBV7-9, the J call TRBJ2-7; D uncertain. Germline V gives CDR1 SEHNR, CDR2 FQNEAQ (reference sequence). Trimming cost V 0 bases and J 7 bases, with 4 bases left between them. The CDR3 length is 11 residues. CDR3 in DNA: TGTGCCAGCAGCTTAGCGCGGGAGCAGTACTTC. Residues: CASSLAREQYF.

J is TRBJ2-4 and V is TRBV2; D assignment may be TRBD1 or TRBD2 (5 bases each). V shed 6 bases and J shed 6 bases, with 18 bases lying between them. The germline V gene encodes CDR1 SNHLY and CDR2 FYNNEI. CDR3 length: 15 residues. Written as DNA, the CDR3 is TGTGCCAGCAGGACCGGGACCGGCCCAGGAAACATTCAGTACTTC. Translation: CASRTGTGPGNIQYF.

The rearrangement links TRBV18 to TRBJ1-3; D remains ambiguous. The CDR3 extends over 15 amino acids. The V gene lost 3 bases and the J gene lost 0 bases, with 9 bases spanning the gap. CDR1 and CDR2 from the germline V gene are KGHSH and LQKENI. The chain's CDR3 is CASSPQSLSGNTIYF. CDR3 sequence (DNA): TGTGCCAGCTCACCCCAGTCTCTCTCTGGAAACACCATATATTTT.

The chain employs TRBV5-8 and TRBJ1-4; 7 bases are shared with TRBD1. V dropped 0 bases and J dropped 2; count of bases not matched to a gene: 4. The CDR3 has 16 residues. The germline V gene encodes CDR1 SGHTS and CDR2 YDEGEE. The CDR3 region has the DNA TGTGCCAGCAGCTTGGAAGGGGGCGCGACTAATGAAAAACTGTTTTTT. Its protein is CASSLEGGATNEKLFF.

V is TRBV6-5 and J is TRBJ2-7; D unresolved. This CDR3 contains 15 residues. Germline V gene lookup returns CDR1 MNHEY and CDR2 SVGAGI. Trimming left V 2 bases short and J 0 bases short, with 11 bases between. The CDR3 loop is CASSYALATSYEQYF. CDR3 DNA: TGTGCCAGCAGTTACGCCCTGGCAACCTCCTACGAGCAGTACTTC.

This sequence joins TRBV19 and TRBJ2-7; D ambiguous. The CDR3 sequence is 13 residues long. Germline V lookup: CDR1 LNHDA, CDR2 SQIVND (reference sequence). The germline V and J ends were trimmed by 3 bases and 7 bases, with 13 bases remaining between them. The CDR3 nucleotides read TGTGCCAGTAGTATCACCGGTTTACGGGAGCAGTACTTC. Protein: CASSITGLREQYF. Using reference TRBV19 and TRBJ2-7 for the parts outside the CDR3, the full variable domain is DGGITQSPKYLFRKEGQNVTLSCEQNLNHDAMYWYRQDPGQGLRLIYYSQIVNDFQKGDIAEGYSVSREKKESFPLTVTSAQKNPTAFYLCASSITGLREQYFGPGTRLTVT.

This chain joins TRBV19 and TRBJ1-2; D uncertain. V was shortened by 3 bases and J by 4 bases, with 12 bases between the two germline ends. The CDR3 has 14 amino acids. Germline V CDR1 and CDR2: LNHDA, SQIVND (reference sequence). The CDR3: CASSMGGLGYGYTF. CDR3 coding DNA: TGTGCCAGTAGTATGGGCGGTCTCGGCTATGGCTACACCTTC.

The chain carries TRBV27 and TRBJ2-7; 7 bases agree with TRBD1. Germline loops: CDR1 MNHEY, CDR2 SMNVEV (reference sequence). J gave up 4 bases and V 4 bases, and 7 bases lay outside the gene matches. The CDR3 contains 14 residues. CDR3 nucleotide sequence: TGTGCCAGCAGTTCACTCCAGGGGGATTACGAGCAGTACTTC. It specifies CASSSLQGDYEQYF.

The chain uses TRBV5-5 and TRBJ1-1; D gene unclear. Looked up from germline, CDR1 is SGHKS and CDR2 is YYEKEE (reference sequence). The CDR3 has 13 amino acids. With 0 bases removed from V and 7 bases from J, the gap between germline ends came to 10 bases. The CDR3 nucleotides are TGTGCCAGCAGCTTGGATAGAGGAGATGAAGCTTTCTTT. This encodes CASSLDRGDEAFF. Drawing the rest from reference TRBV5-5 and TRBJ1-1, the complete variable domain is DAGVTQSPTHLIKTRGQQVTLRCSPISGHKSVSWYQQVLGQGPQFIFQYYEKEERGRGNFPDRFSARQFPNYSSELNVNALLLGDSALYLCASSLDRGDEAFFGQGTRLTVV.

Details on this clone: The same CDR3 is also encoded by other DNA sequences in this sample. The chain links TRBV7-9 to TRBJ1-1; D is unresolved. The CDR3 extends over 13 amino acids. Germline V lookup: CDR1 SEHNR, CDR2 FQNEAQ (reference sequence). V was pared by 5 bases and J by 1 base, with 8 bases between. CDR3 DNA: TGTGCCAGCAGCCCAAGGAGGAACACTGAAGCTTTCTTT. It yields the protein CASSPRRNTEAFF.

The chain has TRBV7-9 and TRBJ1-1, with 7 bases fitting TRBD1. CDR1 is SEHNR and CDR2 is FQNEAQ in the germline V gene (reference sequence). This CDR3 comprises 15 residues. V dropped 3 bases and J dropped 7; count of bases not matched to a gene: 11. The CDR3 sequence: CASSLMQPGQIEAFF. In DNA form, the CDR3 reads TGTGCCAGCAGCTTGATGCAACCGGGACAGATTGAAGCTTTCTTT.

The rearrangement uses TRBV6-6 and TRBJ2-4, with D perhaps TRBD1 (5 bases). This CDR3 region has 13 residues. V was trimmed by 5 bases and J by 8 bases, leaving 13 bases between them. Germline V lookup: CDR1 MNHNY, CDR2 SVGAGI (reference sequence). The CDR3 sequence is CASSAQVRDIQYF. In DNA form, the CDR3 reads TGTGCCAGCAGTGCACAGGTCAGGGACATTCAGTACTTC.

The chain combines TRBV28 with TRBJ1-5, with 8 bases aligning to TRBD1. The CDR3 is 15 residues long. Germline-derived CDR1 and CDR2 are MDHEN and SYDVKM. Trimming removed 3 bases from V and 5 bases from J; junction bases left unmatched: 6. The CDR3 region is CASSFSQGAYQPQHF. CDR3 in DNA: TGTGCCAGCAGTTTTTCTCAGGGGGCCTATCAGCCCCAGCATTTT.